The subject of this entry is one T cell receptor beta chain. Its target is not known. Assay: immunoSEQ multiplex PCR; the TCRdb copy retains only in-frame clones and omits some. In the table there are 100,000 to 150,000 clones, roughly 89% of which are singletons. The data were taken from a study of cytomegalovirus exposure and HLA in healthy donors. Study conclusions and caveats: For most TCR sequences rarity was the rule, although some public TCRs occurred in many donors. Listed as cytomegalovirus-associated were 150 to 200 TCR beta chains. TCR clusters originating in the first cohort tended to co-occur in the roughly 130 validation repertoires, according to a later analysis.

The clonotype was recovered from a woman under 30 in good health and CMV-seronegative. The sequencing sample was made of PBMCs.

The CDR3 nucleotides read TGTGCCAGCCACATAGGGGTGAACACTGAAGCTTTCTTT. It codes for CASHIGVNTEAFF. V and J are TRBV19 and TRBJ1-1; possible D gene TRBD1, 5 bases. Germline values: CDR1 LNHDA, CDR2 SQIVND (reference sequence). Trimming left V 9 bases short and J 0 bases short, with 11 bases between. This CDR3 contains 13 residues.